Listed here are 16 T cell receptor beta chains from one sample, sequenced in a study of cytomegalovirus exposure and HLA in healthy donors. Use of 60 Vbeta and 13 Jbeta primers characterized the PCR. Sequencing used immunoSEQ multiplex PCR; TCRdb keeps in-frame clones, though not all of them. The data hold about 160,000 clones, with 65% to 80% observed a single time. Sequenced sample: PBMCs. These receptors were collected from a female donor in good health and CMV-seronegative.

This clone appeared a single time. The chain combines TRBV2 with TRBJ1-5; the match to TRBD1 covers 7 bases. CDR1 is SNHLY and CDR2 is FYNNEI in the germline V gene. V lost 4 bases to trimming and J lost 3 bases; unmatched junction nucleotides: 6. The CDR3 is made up of 15 amino acids. The CDR3, as DNA: TGTGCCAGCAGTGGGGGTGACAGGGCCAATCAGCCCCAGCATTTT. This sequence encodes CASSGGDRANQPQHF.

The V gene is TRBV4-1, the J gene TRBJ2-3; D remains unclear. CDR1 and CDR2 from the germline V gene are MGHRA and YSYEKL. This CDR3 spans 15 amino acids. The V end lost 1 base, the J end lost 0 bases, and 8 bases lay between the germline ends. The CDR3 sequence: CASSQVGRSTDTQYF. As DNA, the CDR3 is TGCGCCAGCAGCCAAGTTGGCAGGAGCACAGATACGCAGTATTTT.

The chain combines TRBV30 with TRBJ1-1; D possibly corresponds to TRBD1 (5 bases). The CDR3 extends over 14 amino acids. V lost 5 bases to trimming and J lost 4 bases, with 17 bases between them. Germline assignment: CDR1 GTSNPN and CDR2 SVGIG (reference sequence). The CDR3 is CAWGVRGGGTEAFF. Written as DNA, the CDR3 is TGTGCCTGGGGCGTTCGAGGCGGGGGCACTGAAGCTTTCTTT.

Remarks on this clone: The junction departs from germline at one end; a sequencing error may be responsible. The V and J genes are TRBV5-5 and TRBJ2-7; 10 bases map to TRBD2. The V gene's germline CDR1 is SGHKS and CDR2 YYEKEE (reference sequence). CDR3 size: 11 residues. CDR3 sequence (DNA): TGTGCCAGCAGCTTGTCGGGACTAGCGATGTTC. Protein sequence: CASSLSGLAMF.

This chain connects TRBV11-2 to TRBJ2-2, with 7 bases fitting TRBD1. Germline-derived CDR1 and CDR2 are SGHAT and FQNNGV. The CDR3 extends over 15 amino acids. The J segment lost 1 base and the V segment lost 7 bases, leaving 6 bases of the junction unmatched. The CDR3 region has the DNA TGTGCCAGCACCACCCGGGACAGGAACACCGGGGAGCTGTTTTTT. Protein product: CASTTRDRNTGELFF.

V usage is TRBV5-1 and J usage is TRBJ2-3; D possibly corresponds to TRBD1 (6 bases). This CDR3 has 12 amino acids. Trimming cost V 0 bases and J 15 bases, with 14 bases left between them. CDR1 SGHRS and CDR2 YFSETQ come from the germline V gene. The CDR3 region has the DNA TGCGCCAGCAGCTTGGGCCAGGGGCGACTTTATTTT. Translation gives CASSLGQGRLYF. Looking up the rest from reference TRBV5-1 and TRBJ2-3 gives the full variable domain: KAGVTQTPRYLIKTRGQQVTLSCSPISGHRSVSWYQQTPGQGLQFLFEYFSETQRNKGNFPGRFSGRQFSNSRSEMNVSTLELGDSALYLCASSLGQGRLYFGPGTRLTVL.

The V and J genes are TRBV6-5 and TRBJ2-3, with TRBD2 matching over 7 bases. CDR3 length: 15 amino acids. CDR1 and CDR2 (germline): MNHEY, SVGAGI. Unmatched junction bases numbered 2, after V lost 2 bases and J lost 0 bases. The CDR3 is CASSYGGESTDTQYF. CDR3 DNA: TGTGCCAGCAGTTACGGGGGGGAGAGCACAGATACGCAGTATTTT.

The CDR3 nucleotides are TGCGCCAGCAGCTTGGGACAGGGGGTGGAGACCCAGTACTTC. Residues: CASSLGQGVETQYF. The chain uses TRBV5-1 and TRBJ2-5; 9 bases align to TRBD1. Per the germline V gene, CDR1 is SGHRS and CDR2 is YFSETQ. V dropped 0 bases and J dropped 5; count of bases not matched to a gene: 2. The CDR3 is made up of 14 amino acids.

V is TRBV7-9 and J is TRBJ2-7; D remains unclear. Germline V gene lookup returns CDR1 SEHNR and CDR2 FQNEAQ (reference sequence). This CDR3 has 12 residues. Trimming removed 1 base at V and 6 bases at J, with 7 bases between. The CDR3 bases are TGTGCCAGCAGCTTAGGCAGGCTCGAGCAGTACTTC. Amino acids: CASSLGRLEQYF.

The rearrangement joins TRBV27 to TRBJ2-2; D is possibly TRBD2 (6 bases). The CDR3 has 18 amino acids. The ends were cut back, 1 base at V and 4 bases at J, with 19 bases in the middle. Germline CDR1 MNHEY, CDR2 SMNVEV (reference sequence). The CDR3 DNA reads as TGTGCCAGCAGTTTATTGGCTAGCGCAGGATACTCCACCGGGGAGCTGTTTTTT. This translates into CASSLLASAGYSTGELFF.

The CDR3 sequence is CASSLTGGDSPLHF. DNA for the CDR3: TGTGCCAGCAGCTTGACAGGGGGCGATTCACCCCTCCACTTT. This chain uses TRBV7-2 with TRBJ1-6, with TRBD1 matching over 10 bases. This CDR3 region has 14 residues. CDR1 is SGHTA and CDR2 is FQGNSA in the germline V gene. V dropped 3 bases and J dropped 8; count of bases not matched to a gene: 1.

This clone was found once. The chain carries TRBV10-3 and TRBJ1-1; 7 nucleotides agree with TRBD1. V gave up 6 bases and J gave up 0 bases; unmatched junction bases: 10. Looked up from germline, CDR1 is ENHRY and CDR2 is SYGVKD. The CDR3 spans 16 residues. The CDR3 DNA is TGTGCCATCAGGGACCCTAGGACAGGAATGAACACTGAAGCTTTCTTT. As protein: CAIRDPRTGMNTEAFF.

This clone was detected once. The gene calls are TRBV2 and TRBJ1-2; 8 bases match TRBD1. Germline V gene sequence: CDR1 SNHLY, CDR2 FYNNEI. The CDR3 contains 15 residues. V was pared by 10 bases and J by 1 base, with 11 bases of the junction left unmatched. CDR3 in amino acids: CAITFWGQDNYGYTF. Here the CDR3 DNA reads TGTGCCATCACATTCTGGGGACAGGATAACTATGGCTACACCTTC.

This clone was seen just once. The chain's CDR3 is CASSLVGRQETQYF. CDR3 in DNA: TGCGCCAGCAGCTTGGTCGGCAGGCAAGAGACCCAGTACTTC. The genes are TRBV5-1 and TRBJ2-5; D uncertain. Trimming cost V 0 bases and J 2 bases, with 8 bases left between them. From germline, CDR1 is SGHRS and CDR2 YFSETQ. The CDR3 has 14 amino acids.

The V gene is TRBV29-1, the J gene TRBJ2-2; TRBD2 matches 8 bases. Germline V lookup: CDR1 SQVTM, CDR2 ANQGSEA. J lost 1 base, V lost 8 bases, and 9 bases had no gene match. This CDR3 comprises 15 residues. CDR3 nucleotide sequence: TGCAGCATACCAGAAGCGGGGGAGAACACCGGGGAGCTGTTTTTT. Translating gives CSIPEAGENTGELFF.

About this clone itself: Other DNA sequences from this sample encode an identical CDR3 as well. The chain joins TRBV9 to TRBJ1-2; 8 positions agree with TRBD1. The J segment lost 4 bases and the V segment lost 2 bases, leaving 7 bases of the junction unmatched. CDR3 size: 15 residues. The germline CDR1 and CDR2 sequences are SGDLS and YYNGEE. Written as DNA, the CDR3 is TGTGCCAGCAGCGTTGGGACAGGTGGATCCTATGGCTACACCTTC. Protein: CASSVGTGGSYGYTF. Based on the CDR3 plus reference TRBV9 and TRBJ1-2, the full variable domain is DSGVTQTPKHLITATGQRVTLRCSPRSGDLSVYWYQQSLDQGLQFLIQYYNGEERAKGNILERFSAQQFPDLHSELNLSSLELGDSALYFCASSVGTGGSYGYTFGSGTRLTVV.